This T cell receptor (beta chain) was identified in a study of T cells after yellow fever vaccination (dated by TCRdb to the late 2010s). Some background on the complete study: Libraries from fractions with low cell numbers were prepared with the SMART-Seq v4 Ultra Low Input RNA kit. To track T-cell clones before and after primary and booster YFV17D yellow fever vaccination, bulk TCR alpha and beta repertoires were sequenced longitudinally. Two healthy male donors, one aged 18 to 29 and one aged 30 to 40 years, were included in the cohort. Blood samples were taken at several timepoints before and after primary and secondary immunization, and bulk PBMC replicates and cell subsets were isolated. Broad study findings and their caveats: Because the study included only a couple of donors, the extent to which the findings can be generalized is limited. A small fraction of clonotypes showed up in both the CD4 and CD8 compartments, probably as a result of convergent recombination. The secondary T-cell response was found to be weaker but faster than the primary response, with a peak reached on day 5 rather than on day 15. Computational filtering was needed because FACS-sorted repertoires could contain abundant contaminating clonotypes from the bulk population. Most clones expanded after primary vaccination (approximately 95% of CD4 and roughly 90% of CD8) were re-detected after the booster, suggesting that broad memory maintenance occurred.

The sequencing machine was an Illumina NovaSeq 6000. TCR cDNA was made using 5'RACE template switching, a step that added a universal primer site and unique molecular identifiers. Priming of cDNA synthesis was performed from both the TCR alpha and TCR beta constant segments. Library amplification used two PCR steps, and the second PCR step added sample barcodes and sequencing adapters. Sequencing of libraries was done on Illumina HiSeq 2500 (2x100 bp) or NovaSeq (2x150 bp). Turning to the authors' computational methods: MIGEC was used to demultiplex reads and collapse the reads into UMI consensus sequences, and MiXCR was used for V(D)J alignment. Using edgeR on replicate PBMC samples, clonotypes were called vaccine-responding if FDR was below 0.01 and the log2 fold change was above 5 up to day 15. Each bulk clonotype received a CD4 or CD8 identity based on whether the sequenced CD4 or CD8 repertoire contained that clonotype at higher abundance. The public sequencing data were trimmed at Q25 with fastp and processed into clonotypes with MiXCR by TCRdb, which kept only in-frame beta chains. All rows with the same CDR3 protein become a single entry with the most common DNA and genes. The V and J calls come from TCRdb's annotation, not from the publication. This sample has some 260,000 distinct CDR3 sequences in its table, and roughly 5.2% of those were observed once. The ten largest account for about 3.5% of the sample.

The germline V gene provides CDR1 SGDLS and CDR2 YYNGEE. Spanning cysteine to phenylalanine, the CDR3 consists of 16 amino acids. Only CDR3 DNA is held: 48 bases, read in frame from base 1. V is pruned by 5 bases and J by 1 base, leaving 8 bases of the junction without a gene match. The sample's treatment or condition label, in plain terms: live attenuated yellow fever vaccine strain. PBMCs were isolated from peripheral blood using a standard Ficoll-Paque protocol. Dynabeads CD4 and CD8 positive selection kits were used to isolate CD4 and CD8 T-cell fractions. RNA was extracted with TriZol from bulk PBMCs, CD4 and CD8 fractions, and dextramer-positive and dextramer-negative fractions. This clonotype was observed a handful of times. Its antigen target is currently unknown. The input lacks base qualities; no much larger clone sits a single base away.

Here the sequenced sample was CD4+ T cells sorted from PBMCs, taken on the day of the yellow fever booster vaccination. The origin of this receptor is a young man who received the YFV17D yellow fever vaccine. The V and J genes are TRBV9 and TRBJ2-2; 7 nucleotides in the junction match TRBD2. The CDR3 loop reads CASRGGSGWNTGELFF. The DNA is as follows: TGTGCCAGCAGGGGAGGGAGCGGCTGGAACACCGGGGAGCTGTTTTTT.